This T cell receptor (beta chain) was captured by sequencing in a study of blood T cell repertoires in COVID-19. Study as a whole: Sites in the United States, Italy and Spain provided acute and convalescent COVID-19 samples. Nucleic acid was either cDNA or gDNA, and it came from T cells, B-cell-depleted T cells, or PBMCs.

The CDR3 loop spans 14 amino acids. The V gene's germline CDR1 is SSHAT and CDR2 FNYEAQ (reference sequence). V was clipped by 0 bases and J by 7 bases, with 9 bases between them. Original processing notes: Nucleated cell number was recorded as an estimate derived from reference gene primer amplification. This table comes from immunoSEQ multiplex PCR, and its TCRdb copy is limited to in-frame clones, with some not included. From that table come the V and J calls and clone size; the DNA was used to work out D and trimming. The table includes approximately 280,000 clones, roughly 90% detected once. The chain has TRBV7-7 and TRBJ2-2; D perhaps matches TRBD1 (5 bases). The sequence was collected from a man between 18 and 35 years old with active or convalescent COVID-19. Sequenced: peripheral blood. Here the CDR3 reads CASSLAVGDGELFF. CDR3 DNA: TGTGCCAGCAGCTTAGCAGTAGGGGACGGGGAGCTGTTTTTT.